Included here is one T cell receptor (beta chain) sequence, with context. In the original processing: It was from reference gene primer amplification that nucleated cell counts were estimated. The data were produced by immunoSEQ multiplex PCR, yet TCRdb's version contains in-frame clones alone and is incomplete. The DNA was the basis for D and trimming; V, J and clone size are from that table. Found here are about 100,000 clones, around four fifths of them singletons; the top ten hold less than 35%. This specimen comes from a study of blood T cell repertoires in COVID-19. Study information: Samples taken during acute and convalescent COVID-19 were collected in the United States, Italy and Spain. T cells, B-cell-depleted T cells, or PBMCs provided the cDNA or gDNA that served as material.

The CDR3 contains 16 residues. V was clipped by 5 bases and J by 10 bases, with 21 bases between them. Germline values: CDR1 SEHNR, CDR2 FQNEAQ (reference sequence). The chain recombines TRBV7-9 with TRBJ1-6; tentatively, D is TRBD1 (5 bases). The specimen sequenced was peripheral blood. The TCR sequence derives from an older man with active or convalescent COVID-19. This CDR3 is CASSQSVGPQGSPLHF. In DNA form, the CDR3 reads TGTGCCAGCAGCCAAAGTGTAGGGCCTCAGGGCTCACCCCTCCACTTT.